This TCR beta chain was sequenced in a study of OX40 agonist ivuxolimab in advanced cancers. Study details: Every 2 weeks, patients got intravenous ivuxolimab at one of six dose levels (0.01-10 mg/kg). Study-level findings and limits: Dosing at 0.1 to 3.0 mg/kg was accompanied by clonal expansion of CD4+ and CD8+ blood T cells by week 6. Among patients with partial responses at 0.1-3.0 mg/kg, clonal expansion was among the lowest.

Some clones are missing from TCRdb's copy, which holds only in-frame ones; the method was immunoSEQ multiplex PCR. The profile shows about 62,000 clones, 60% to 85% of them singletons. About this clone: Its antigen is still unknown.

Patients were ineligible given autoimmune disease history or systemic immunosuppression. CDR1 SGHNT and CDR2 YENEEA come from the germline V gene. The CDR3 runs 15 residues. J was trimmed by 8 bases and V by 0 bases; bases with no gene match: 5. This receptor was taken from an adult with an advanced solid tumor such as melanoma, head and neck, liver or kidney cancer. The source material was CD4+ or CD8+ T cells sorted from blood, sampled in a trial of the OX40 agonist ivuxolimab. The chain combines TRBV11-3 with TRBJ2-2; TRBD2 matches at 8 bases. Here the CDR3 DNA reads TGTGCCAGCAGCTTAGACGGGAGGGCTGGAGGGGAGCTGTTTTTT. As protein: CASSLDGRAGGELFF.